These 6 T cell receptor beta chains were sequenced from one sample in a study of T-cell reconstitution after alpha-beta-depleted transplantation in children. Using unique molecular identifiers, the investigators prepared the TCRbeta library. TCRdb called the PCR reads again in MiXCR, with one record for every CDR3 protein. This repertoire shows some 840,000 distinct CDR3 sequences, approximately 15% found once; its top ten account for about 4.6%. The specimen was PBMCs, mostly from graft donor cells, collected 360 days after TCRalphabeta/CD19-depleted stem cell transplant. The receptors stem from a male patient aged 5 to 17 who had a stem cell transplant for acute lymphoblastic leukemia, so the T cells may come from the graft donor.

The genes are TRBV6-5 and TRBJ2-3, with unresolved D. Trimming left V 2 bases short and J 0 bases short, with 9 bases between. CDR1 MNHEY and CDR2 SVGAGI come from the germline V gene. The CDR3 totals 15 residues. The chain's CDR3 is CASSYVDASTDTQYF. CDR3 coding DNA: TGTGCCAGCAGTTACGTTGACGCTAGCACAGATACGCAGTATTTT.

The chain recombines TRBV4-1 with TRBJ2-2, with D perhaps TRBD2 (5 bases). CDR1 MGHRA and CDR2 YSYEKL come from the germline V gene. Trimming stripped 2 bases from V and 5 bases from J, with 12 bases between. The CDR3 has 15 amino acids. The CDR3 is CASSQPRRVTGELFF. Written as DNA, the CDR3 is TGCGCCAGCAGCCAACCTCGGCGGGTGACCGGGGAGCTGTTTTTT.

The chain has TRBV5-1 and TRBJ2-1; a weak D match, TRBD1 (6 bases). The V gene's germline CDR1 is SGHRS and CDR2 YFSETQ. Trimming took off 2 bases at V and 6 bases at J, with 12 bases between the two ends. CDR3 length equals 14 residues. CDR3 sequence (DNA): TGCGCCAGCAGCTTTCCTTTGGGGGCCAATGAGCAGTTCTTC. Translating it yields CASSFPLGANEQFF.

CDR3 region: CASSSPGLLETQYF. CDR3 DNA sequence: TGTGCCAGCAGTTCCCCGGGACTCCTGGAGACCCAGTACTTC. The J gene is TRBJ2-5, the V gene TRBV12-3 or TRBV12-4; TRBD2 might be the D (6 bases). The CDR3 consists of 14 residues. V shed 4 bases and J shed 5 bases, with 14 bases lying between them.

The chain recombines TRBV27 with TRBJ2-5, with unresolved D. CDR1 is MNHEY and CDR2 is SMNVEV in the germline V gene (reference sequence). The V gene lost 5 bases and the J gene lost 5 bases, with 12 bases spanning the gap. The CDR3 has 13 residues. The CDR3 DNA sequence: TGTGCCAGCAGTGCCGGCCGCTGGGAGACCCAGTACTTC. It specifies CASSAGRWETQYF.

In its sample, this clonotype was seen a few times. The J gene is TRBJ2-7, the V gene TRBV20-1, with TRBD1 matching 12 bases. V trimming: 1 base; J trimming: 6 bases; junction bases outside the gene matches: 10. Germline values: CDR1 DFQATT, CDR2 SNEGSKA (reference sequence). CDR3 length: 16 residues. The CDR3 sequence: CSARVHRDRGLREQYF. CDR3 DNA sequence: TGCAGTGCTAGAGTCCACCGGGACAGGGGGCTTCGCGAGCAGTACTTC.